This is a list of T cell receptor beta chains from one sample in a study of graft-versus-host responses after intestinal transplantation. Their antigen targets remain unknown. Data came from immunoSEQ multiplex PCR; TCRdb stores just in-frame clones and leaves some out. This table holds about 90,000 clones, about 91% found once. Material: unstimulated CD8+ T cells sorted from spleen or lymph node cells, obtained before intestinal transplant. The receptors derive from a human donor who received an intestinal transplant. The CDR3 runs from the conserved cysteine through the conserved F or W. Each record gives: V gene, clone size, D gene, J gene, CDR3 DNA, CDR3 protein. The D gene is left open where the match is weak. Part of the rows lack a size; the others show once, few, many or a class for expanded clones.

v_gene: TRBV18
abundance: once
d_gene: -
j_gene: TRBJ1-2
CDR3nt: TGTGCCAGCTCACAGGGGACTACTTCCCCAGCTAACTATGGCTACACCTTC
CDR3aa: CASSQGTTSPANYGYTF

v_gene: TRBV21-1
abundance: -
d_gene: -
j_gene: TRBJ1-1
CDR3nt: TGTGCCAGCAGCCTCTCTTGGGACAGGGGAAACACTGAAGCTTTCTTT
CDR3aa: CASSLSWDRGNTEAFF

v_gene: TRBV28
abundance: few
d_gene: TRBD1
j_gene: TRBJ1-2
CDR3nt: TGTGCCAGCAGAAGACAGGGCGAGGATGGCTACACCTTC
CDR3aa: CASRRQGEDGYTF

v_gene: TRBV4-2
abundance: -
d_gene: -
j_gene: TRBJ2-1
CDR3nt: TGTGCCAGCAGCCAAGGAGAGGCTCCATACAATGAGCAGTTCTTC
CDR3aa: CASSQGEAPYNEQFF

v_gene: TRBV7-2
abundance: -
d_gene: TRBD2
j_gene: TRBJ2-4
CDR3nt: TGTGCCAGCAGCTTAGCCGGGGGGAATCGCCTAGCCAAAAACATTCAGTACTTC
CDR3aa: CASSLAGGNRLAKNIQYF

v_gene: TRBV5-6
abundance: -
d_gene: -
j_gene: TRBJ1-4
CDR3nt: TGTGCCAGCAGCTTGCAGGCAGCTAATGAAAAACTGTTTTTT
CDR3aa: CASSLQAANEKLFF

v_gene: TRBV5-6
abundance: once
d_gene: -
j_gene: TRBJ2-1
CDR3nt: TGTGCCAGCAGCGTGGGCCGTACAGGCTACAATGAGCAGTTCTTC
CDR3aa: CASSVGRTGYNEQFF

v_gene: TRBV18
abundance: -
d_gene: TRBD1
j_gene: TRBJ1-2
CDR3nt: TGTGCCAGCTCACCACAGGGGACAGGTCCATGGCCTTATTATGGCTACACCTTC
CDR3aa: CASSPQGTGPWPYYGYTF

v_gene: TRBV30
abundance: -
d_gene: -
j_gene: TRBJ1-1
CDR3nt: TGTGCCTGGGGTCAAGTAGGGGCCGAAGCTTTCTTT
CDR3aa: CAWGQVGAEAFF

v_gene: TRBV14
abundance: -
d_gene: -
j_gene: TRBJ2-1
CDR3nt: TGTGCCAGCAGTCCCAACAACAATGAGCAGTTCTTC
CDR3aa: CASSPNNNEQFF

v_gene: TRBV7-9
abundance: -
d_gene: -
j_gene: TRBJ2-7
CDR3nt: TGTGCCAGCAGCCCAGGCTACGAGCAGTACTTC
CDR3aa: CASSPGYEQYF

v_gene: TRBV19
abundance: -
d_gene: TRBD2
j_gene: TRBJ2-5
CDR3nt: TGTGCCAGTAGTCTTAGCGGGAGGATGACATTTGTCCAAGAGACCCAGTACTTC
CDR3aa: CASSLSGRMTFVQETQYF

v_gene: TRBV28
abundance: -
d_gene: -
j_gene: TRBJ1-1
CDR3nt: TGTGCCAGCCGGGAGACGAACACTGAAGCTTTCTTT
CDR3aa: CASRETNTEAFF

v_gene: TRBV7-2
abundance: -
d_gene: TRBD2
j_gene: TRBJ2-7
CDR3nt: TGTGCCAGCAGCTCCCGGACTAGCGGGAACGAGCAGTACTTC
CDR3aa: CASSSRTSGNEQYF

v_gene: TRBV4-2
abundance: -
d_gene: TRBD1
j_gene: TRBJ1-2
CDR3nt: TGTGCCAGCAGCCCAGCAGGGACAGGGGAAGGCTACACCTTC
CDR3aa: CASSPAGTGEGYTF

v_gene: TRBV6-5
abundance: -
d_gene: -
j_gene: TRBJ2-1
CDR3nt: TGTGCCAGCAACGGCGGGACCTACAATGAGCAGTTCTTC
CDR3aa: CASNGGTYNEQFF

v_gene: TRBV7-2
abundance: -
d_gene: -
j_gene: TRBJ2-7
CDR3nt: TGTGCCAGCAGCTTAGTCTACGGGGAACCCTACGAGCAGTACTTC
CDR3aa: CASSLVYGEPYEQYF

v_gene: TRBV7-9
abundance: -
d_gene: TRBD1
j_gene: TRBJ2-7
CDR3nt: TGTGCCAGCAGCTCAGGGGGACACGAGCAGTACTTC
CDR3aa: CASSSGGHEQYF

v_gene: TRBV7-9
abundance: once
d_gene: -
j_gene: TRBJ2-1
CDR3nt: TGTGCCAGCAGCCCCCCCATCTCCTACAATGAGCAGTTCTTC
CDR3aa: CASSPPISYNEQFF

v_gene: TRBV4-1
abundance: -
d_gene: -
j_gene: TRBJ2-7
CDR3nt: TGCGCCAGCAGCCAAGATGGGGCCCTCTACGAGCAGTACTTC
CDR3aa: CASSQDGALYEQYF

v_gene: TRBV4-1
abundance: -
d_gene: -
j_gene: TRBJ1-1
CDR3nt: TGCGCCAGCAGCCTGTATAGCAGGGGATCGGTTGAAGCTTTCTTT
CDR3aa: CASSLYSRGSVEAFF

v_gene: TRBV4-1
abundance: -
d_gene: TRBD1
j_gene: TRBJ1-1
CDR3nt: TGCGCCAGCAGCCAGCTCGGGACAGCGAACACTGAAGCTTTCTTT
CDR3aa: CASSQLGTANTEAFF

v_gene: TRBV12-5
abundance: -
d_gene: -
j_gene: TRBJ2-2
CDR3nt: TGTGCTAGTGGTTTTAGGGGCGGGGAGCTGTTTTTT
CDR3aa: CASGFRGGELFF

v_gene: TRBV7-9
abundance: -
d_gene: -
j_gene: TRBJ1-5
CDR3nt: TGTGCCAGCATCTGCCCCTTGGCAGGGGCCGATCAGCCCCAGCATTTT
CDR3aa: CASICPLAGADQPQHF

v_gene: TRBV7-9
abundance: -
d_gene: -
j_gene: TRBJ2-7
CDR3nt: TGTGCCAGCAGCGGGGGCCGCTACGAGCAGTACTTC
CDR3aa: CASSGGRYEQYF

v_gene: TRBV29-1
abundance: -
d_gene: TRBD2
j_gene: TRBJ2-5
CDR3nt: TGCAGCGTCCTGGGACTAGCGGGGGAAGAGACCCAGTACTTC
CDR3aa: CSVLGLAGEETQYF

v_gene: TRBV5-5
abundance: -
d_gene: TRBD1
j_gene: TRBJ1-3
CDR3nt: TGTGCCAGCAGCTCGTGGTGGGACAGAGCATTATACTCTGGAAACACCATATATTTT
CDR3aa: CASSSWWDRALYSGNTIYF

v_gene: TRBV6-5
abundance: -
d_gene: -
j_gene: TRBJ2-7
CDR3nt: TGTGCCAGCAGTTCGCCAGACTACGAGCAGTACTTC
CDR3aa: CASSSPDYEQYF

v_gene: TRBV5-3
abundance: once
d_gene: TRBD2
j_gene: TRBJ2-7
CDR3nt: TGTGCCAGAAGACTAACTAGCGGGAGTACCTACGAGCAGTACTTC
CDR3aa: CARRLTSGSTYEQYF